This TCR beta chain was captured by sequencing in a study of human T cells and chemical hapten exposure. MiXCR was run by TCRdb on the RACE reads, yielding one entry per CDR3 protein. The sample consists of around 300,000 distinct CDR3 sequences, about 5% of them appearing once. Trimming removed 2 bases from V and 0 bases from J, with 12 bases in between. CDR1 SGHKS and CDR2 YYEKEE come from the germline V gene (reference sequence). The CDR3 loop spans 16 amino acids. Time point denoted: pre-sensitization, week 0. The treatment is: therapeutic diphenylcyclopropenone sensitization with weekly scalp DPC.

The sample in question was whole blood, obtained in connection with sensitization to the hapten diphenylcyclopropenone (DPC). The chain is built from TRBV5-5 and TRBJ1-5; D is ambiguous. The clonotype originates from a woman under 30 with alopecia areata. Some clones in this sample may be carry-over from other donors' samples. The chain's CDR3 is CASSLGIGYSNQPQHF. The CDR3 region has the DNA TGTGCCAGCAGCTTAGGGATCGGTTATAGCAATCAGCCCCAGCATTTT.